This T cell receptor beta chain was obtained from a study of blood T cells in healthy people across ages. Study findings and constraints: In long-lived donors, naive CD4+ cell counts and diversity exceeded those of aged donors. PBMCs left unsorted prevented a conclusive naive versus antigen-experienced comparison. The unknown donor CMV status may have confounded expanded clonotype changes.

The V gene's germline CDR1 is ENHRY and CDR2 SYGVKD. This CDR3 has 14 residues. Then a second PCR, running about 6 to 11 cycles, was carried out with a sample-barcoded 5' primer and a J-beta primer mix. Each cDNA molecule was tagged by a template-switch adaptor that had 12 random nucleotides. From the 5' RACE reads, TCRdb called clonotypes with MiXCR, one entry per CDR3 protein. This table has over a million distinct CDR3 sequences, 40% to 45% appearing once. Of note for this clonotype: What it binds is not known. The junction differs from germline at one of its ends, possibly a read error.

This rearrangement joins TRBV10-3 to TRBJ2-1; 8 bases align to TRBD2. This sequence was found in an older woman in good health. Sequenced material: blood. The CDR3 coding sequence is TGTACCATCACCCCGCGGGAGGTGTGGAGTGAGCAGTTCTTC. Its translation is CTITPREVWSEQFF.